A single sample gave rise to the 11 T cell receptor beta chains below, sequenced in a study of blood T cells in healthy people across ages. A second roughly 6 to 11 cycle PCR used barcoded and J-beta primers. Using its own MiXCR run on the 5' RACE reads, TCRdb lists one record per CDR3 protein. The repertoire holds 1.5 million to 2 million distinct CDR3 sequences, with roughly 52% as singletons. The sequencing input was blood. Receptor source: a woman aged 40 to 50 in good health.

About this clonotype: The junction shows a germline mismatch at one end, possibly a read error. The chain is built from TRBV7-7 and TRBJ2-6; maybe TRBD1 (5 bases). The CDR3 loop spans 21 amino acids. CDR1 and CDR2 (germline): SSHAT, FNYEAQ (reference sequence). The CDR3 nucleotides are TGTGCTAGCAGCTCCCAAACCCGAAAGGACACGCAGAGCTCTGGGGCCAACGTCCTGACTTTC. Protein product: CASSSQTRKDTQSSGANVLTF.

In DNA form, the CDR3 reads TGTGCCAGCAGGCCAGGGGGTTATGAGCAGTTCTTC. This translates into CASRPGGYEQFF. This chain links TRBV2 with TRBJ2-1; 7 bases align to TRBD1. This CDR3 is 12 amino acids long. The J segment lost 8 bases and the V segment lost 6 bases, leaving 4 bases of the junction unmatched. CDR1 and CDR2 (germline): SNHLY, FYNNEI. Together with reference TRBV2 and TRBJ2-1, the CDR3 gives the full variable domain: EPEVTQTPSHQVTQMGQEVILRCVPISNHLYFYWYRQILGQKVEFLVSFYNNEISEKSEIFDDQFSVERPDGSNFTLKIRSTKLEDSAMYFCASRPGGYEQFFGPGTRLTVL.

The chain links TRBV9 to TRBJ2-5, with D perhaps TRBD2 (6 bases). Trimming took off 0 bases at V and 5 bases at J, with 20 bases between the two ends. Per the germline V gene, CDR1 is SGDLS and CDR2 is YYNGEE. The CDR3 sequence is 17 residues long. The CDR3: CASSVDSPGGVLETQYF. In nucleotides, the CDR3 is TGTGCCAGCAGCGTAGACTCCCCCGGCGGGGTCTTGGAGACCCAGTACTTC. The complete variable domain, with remaining parts taken from reference TRBV9 and TRBJ2-5, reads DSGVTQTPKHLITATGQRVTLRCSPRSGDLSVYWYQQSLDQGLQFLIQYYNGEERAKGNILERFSAQQFPDLHSELNLSSLELGDSALYFCASSVDSPGGVLETQYFGPGTRLLVL.

The V call is TRBV3-1, the J call TRBJ2-2, with D uncertain. CDR3 length: 13 residues. Germline V gene lookup returns CDR1 LGHDT and CDR2 YNNKEL (reference sequence). Trimming shortened V by 3 bases and J by 7 bases, and 9 bases separated the two germline ends. The CDR3 loop reads CASSQGGIGELFF. CDR3 bases: TGTGCCAGCAGCCAGGGTGGTATCGGGGAGCTGTTTTTT.

The chain recombines TRBV7-2 with TRBJ2-3; 9 bases map to TRBD1. This CDR3 contains 14 residues. V lost 5 bases, J lost 4 bases, and 4 bases stayed unmatched. Germline V gene sequence: CDR1 SGHTA, CDR2 FQGNSA. Here the CDR3 reads CASSPYRGPDTQYF. The DNA of the CDR3 is TGTGCCAGCAGCCCGTACAGGGGGCCAGATACGCAGTATTTT.

This chain uses TRBV5-1 with TRBJ2-5; maybe TRBD2 (6 bases). This CDR3 has 15 residues. V lost 4 bases, J lost 11 bases, and 24 bases lay in between. Germline CDR1 SGHRS, CDR2 YFSETQ. CDR3 DNA: TGCGCCAGCAGCCCCCGACTCAGCGGGCCCTGGAAGCAGTACTTC. The encoded protein is CASSPRLSGPWKQYF.

The chain uses TRBV5-1 and TRBJ2-1; TRBD2 aligns across 12 bases. The CDR3 totals 15 residues. CDR1 and CDR2 from the germline V gene are SGHRS and YFSETQ. V shed 6 bases and J 8 bases; nucleotides not matched to a gene: 9. CDR3 sequence: CASKALAGGYYEQFF. CDR3 nucleotides: TGCGCCAGCAAAGCCCTAGCGGGGGGGTATTATGAGCAGTTCTTC.

The chain combines TRBV7-2 with TRBJ2-1; D possibly matches TRBD1 or TRBD2 (6 bases each). V lost 1 base, J lost 7 bases, and 11 bases lay in between. This CDR3 has 14 residues. Germline lookup yields CDR1 SGHTA and CDR2 FQGNSA. CDR3 sequence: CASSLVKGGNEQFF. For the CDR3, the DNA is TGTGCCAGCAGCTTAGTAAAGGGGGGAAATGAGCAGTTCTTC.

This clonotype was counted between two and nine times. The chain carries TRBV6-1 and TRBJ2-7; TRBD2 is a possible D gene (5 bases). The germline V gene has CDR1 MNHNS and CDR2 SASEGT. The CDR3 is made up of 14 amino acids. V was pared by 4 bases and J by 12 bases, with 22 bases between. CDR3 coding DNA: TGTGCCAGCAGTGTCGGGGTGGCAGTCTATATTCGGTACTTC. It is translated as CASSVGVAVYIRYF.

The sample holds a few counts of this clonotype. Sequence at one end of the junction differs from germline and may be a read error. V and J are TRBV29-1 and TRBJ2-5, with D possibly matching TRBD2 (7 bases). The DNA end is more similar to TRBJ2-7, so the J call may be wrong. CDR1 SQVTM and CDR2 ANQGSEA come from the germline V gene. The CDR3 runs 12 residues. The CDR3 nucleotides are TGCGGCGTTGGCCTAGGGGGGGGCGAGCAGTACTTC. It specifies CGVGLGGGEQYF.

This clonotype was observed a few times. The chain is built from TRBV4-2 and TRBJ2-1; 9 nucleotides line up with TRBD2. J gave up 5 bases and V 0 bases, and 5 bases lay outside the gene matches. The CDR3 is 16 residues long. Germline V gives CDR1 LGHNA, CDR2 YNFKEQ. The CDR3 sequence is CASSQERRGGHNEQFF. The CDR3 nucleotides are TGTGCCAGCAGCCAAGAACGGCGGGGGGGCCACAATGAGCAGTTCTTC.